This T cell receptor (beta chain) was retrieved from a study of blood T cell repertoires in COVID-19. Trimming stripped 0 bases from V and 5 bases from J, with 16 bases between. Looked up from germline, CDR1 is LNHDA and CDR2 is SQIVND (reference sequence). The CDR3 is made up of 16 amino acids. The cohort comprised adults aged 18 to 89 years residing in 20 to 30 US areas. Libraries were prepared by immunoSEQ multiplex PCR; TCRdb keeps only in-frame clonotypes and omits some of them. The sample shows roughly 150,000 clones, 80% to 85% of them seen only once. This clone rates as medium-sized. The chain couples TRBV19 to TRBJ2-5; a possible D gene is TRBD1 (5 bases). The sequencing input was PBMCs or T cells enriched from blood (not recorded which). The sequence came from a man in his 70s who had been exposed to COVID-19. The CDR3 sequence: CASSIDHSQGYETQYF. In DNA, the CDR3 is TGTGCCAGTAGTATAGATCATTCCCAGGGCTATGAGACCCAGTACTTC. The variable domain in full, completed from reference TRBV19 and TRBJ2-5, reads DGGITQSPKYLFRKEGQNVTLSCEQNLNHDAMYWYRQDPGQGLRLIYYSQIVNDFQKGDIAEGYSVSREKKESFPLTVTSAQKNPTAFYLCASSIDHSQGYETQYFGPGTRLLVL.